This T cell receptor beta chain was obtained from a study of blood T cell repertoires in COVID-19. Study in general: Acute-phase and convalescent COVID-19 samples originated in the United States, Italy and Spain. PBMCs, B-cell-depleted T cells, or T cells were the source of the cDNA or gDNA that made up the material.

This clone was counted only a few times. Per the study methods: Researchers report that nucleated cell counts were estimated from reference gene primer amplification. Clones were read by immunoSEQ multiplex PCR, and TCRdb kept only the in-frame ones, dropping some. V, J and clone size were drawn from that table, and D and trimming were deduced from the DNA. The sample has about 99,000 clones; approximately 85% are singletons. This sequence originates from a man in his sixties with acute or convalescent COVID-19. Sequenced: peripheral blood.

CDR3 residues: CASSSWTDNEQFF. The CDR3 DNA reads as TGTGCCAGCAGCTCCTGGACAGACAATGAGCAGTTCTTC. The gene calls are TRBV7-3 and TRBJ2-1; tentative D call: TRBD1 (6 bases). Looked up from germline, CDR1 is SGHTA and CDR2 is FQGTGA. The CDR3 extends over 13 amino acids. V lost 4 bases, J lost 5 bases, and 9 bases lay in between.